These 18 T cell receptor beta chains were sequenced from one sample in a study of cytomegalovirus exposure and HLA in healthy donors. A multiplex PCR was run with 60 Vbeta primers and 13 Jbeta primers. TCRdb keeps only in-frame clones here, not all; method: immunoSEQ multiplex PCR. The sample contains 150,000 to 200,000 clones, around 84% of which appear only once. Sequenced: PBMCs. Source of these receptors: a young man in good health and CMV-seropositive.

This chain links TRBV15 with TRBJ2-1, with D unresolved. V dropped 4 bases and J dropped 8 bases, with 12 bases sitting between them. This CDR3 region has 13 residues. CDR1 is LNHNV, CDR2 YYDKDF, per germline (reference sequence). CDR3 sequence reads: CATSTLDEDEQFF. The CDR3 nucleotides read TGTGCCACCAGCACCCTGGATGAGGATGAGCAGTTCTTC.

V usage is TRBV11-2 and J usage is TRBJ2-2; D may be TRBD2 (5 bases). The length of the CDR3 is 15 residues. Looked up from germline, CDR1 is SGHAT and CDR2 is FQNNGV. Trimming cost V 3 bases and J 1 base, with 9 bases left between them. The DNA of the CDR3 is TGTGCCAGCAGCTTGTATCGGGGGAACACCGGGGAGCTGTTTTTT. It translates to CASSLYRGNTGELFF.

Comment on this clone: Other DNA sequences within the sample encode an identical CDR3. The CDR3 sequence is CASSLGGNEQFF. DNA of the CDR3: TGCGCCAGCAGCCTCGGGGGGAATGAGCAGTTCTTC. The chain carries TRBV5-1 and TRBJ2-1; 7 bases fit TRBD2. Germline values: CDR1 SGHRS, CDR2 YFSETQ. V gave up 4 bases and J gave up 7 bases; unmatched junction bases: 2. This CDR3 region has 12 residues.

This clone has a single count. The rearrangement links TRBV7-9 to TRBJ2-2; TRBD2 matches at 7 bases. Germline V gene data show CDR1 as SEHNR and CDR2 as FQNEAQ (reference sequence). Trimming took 1 base from V and 5 from J; bases not matched to a gene: 10. The CDR3 is made up of 17 amino acids. CDR3 nucleotide sequence: TGTGCCAGCAGCTTAGGAGGGGCTAGCGGACTGACCGGGGAGCTGTTTTTT. As protein: CASSLGGASGLTGELFF. Combining the CDR3 with reference TRBV7-9 and TRBJ2-2 gives the whole variable domain DTGVSQNPRHKITKRGQNVTFRCDPISEHNRLYWYRQTLGQGPEFLTYFQNEAQLEKSRLLSDRFSAERPKGSFSTLEIQRTEQGDSAMYLCASSLGGASGLTGELFFGEGSRLTVL.

This rearrangement joins TRBV5-5 to TRBJ1-2, with D tentatively TRBD1 (5 bases). Germline CDR1 reads SGHKS; CDR2 reads YYEKEE (reference sequence). Between the trimmed V and J ends, which lost 5 bases and 1 base, there was a span of 9 bases. This CDR3 has 13 amino acids. CDR3 amino acids: CASRLTDNYGYTF. The CDR3 DNA reads TGTGCCAGCAGGCTGACAGATAACTATGGCTACACCTTC. Full variable domain (missing parts from reference TRBV5-5 and TRBJ1-2): DAGVTQSPTHLIKTRGQQVTLRCSPISGHKSVSWYQQVLGQGPQFIFQYYEKEERGRGNFPDRFSARQFPNYSSELNVNALLLGDSALYLCASRLTDNYGYTFGSGTRLTVV.

This clone appeared a few times. This chain connects TRBV6-5 to TRBJ1-1, with D possibly being TRBD1 (6 bases). V was clipped by 6 bases and J by 1 base, with 12 bases between them. The CDR3 is 14 residues long. Germline V gives CDR1 MNHEY, CDR2 SVGAGI. The CDR3 DNA reads TGTGCCAGCAGGCTACCGGGACAGAACACTGAAGCTTTCTTT. It yields the protein CASRLPGQNTEAFF.

Only a few counts were recorded for this clone. The chain has TRBV14 and TRBJ2-7; TRBD1 aligns across 7 bases. Trimming at V came to 2 bases and at J to 6 bases, leaving 7 bases not matched to a gene. The CDR3 is 14 residues long. The germline CDR1 and CDR2 sequences are SGHDN and FVKESK. CDR3 bases: TGTGCCAGCAGCCAATCAGGGGGTTTTGGCGAGCAGTACTTC. It is translated as CASSQSGGFGEQYF.

This clone was observed once. The gene calls are TRBV9 and TRBJ2-3; D perhaps matches TRBD1 (5 bases). Trimming took off 3 bases at V and 3 bases at J, with 17 bases between the two ends. Germline V gene sequence: CDR1 SGDLS, CDR2 YYNGEE. This CDR3 is 16 amino acids long. The CDR3 sequence is CASSARSGALTDTQYF. As DNA, the CDR3 is TGTGCCAGCAGCGCCCGCTCTGGGGCCTTGACAGATACGCAGTATTTT.

This clone was detected once. This chain joins TRBV11-3 and TRBJ2-2; D is perhaps TRBD2 (6 bases). V lost 1 base, J lost 7 bases, and 10 bases lay in between. The CDR3 is made up of 14 amino acids. The germline V gene has CDR1 SGHNT and CDR2 YENEEA. CDR3 sequence reads: CASSLGWRGGELFF. In DNA, the CDR3 is TGTGCCAGCAGCTTAGGGTGGAGGGGCGGGGAGCTGTTTTTT. The full variable domain, in which reference TRBV11-3 and TRBJ2-2 provide the parts outside the CDR3, is EAGVVQSPRYKIIEKKQPVAFWCNPISGHNTLYWYLQNLGQGPELLIRYENEEAVDDSQLPKDRFSAERLKGVDSTLKIQPAELGDSAVYLCASSLGWRGGELFFGEGSRLTVL.

The rearrangement links TRBV5-1 to TRBJ2-3; 7 bases map to TRBD2. V gave up 0 bases and J gave up 6 bases; unmatched junction bases: 16. Germline lookup yields CDR1 SGHRS and CDR2 YFSETQ. This CDR3 is 18 amino acids long. CDR3 in amino acids: CASSLGPSSGGVWDTQYF. The DNA of the CDR3 is TGCGCCAGCAGCTTGGGCCCCTCTAGCGGAGGAGTTTGGGATACGCAGTATTTT. The whole variable domain, filled in from reference TRBV5-1 and TRBJ2-3, reads KAGVTQTPRYLIKTRGQQVTLSCSPISGHRSVSWYQQTPGQGLQFLFEYFSETQRNKGNFPGRFSGRQFSNSRSEMNVSTLELGDSALYLCASSLGPSSGGVWDTQYFGPGTRLTVL.

This clone has a handful of counts. The CDR3 spells CASSLGGGNEKLFF. CDR3 sequence (DNA): TGTGCCAGCAGTTTAGGGGGAGGTAATGAAAAACTGTTTTTT. The chain carries TRBV28 and TRBJ1-4; D perhaps matches TRBD1 (5 bases). Germline-derived CDR1 and CDR2 are MDHEN and SYDVKM. V lost 2 bases, J lost 4 bases, and 8 bases lay in between. The CDR3 is 14 residues long.

The J gene is TRBJ1-1, the V gene TRBV5-6; 10 nucleotides line up with TRBD1. V lost 0 bases and J lost 6; bases outside the gene matches: 2. The V gene's germline CDR1 is SGHDT and CDR2 YYEEEE. The CDR3 totals 14 residues. CDR3 nucleotides: TGTGCCAGCAGCTTGGGTGGGACAGGGGCTGAAGCTTTCTTT. It codes for CASSLGGTGAEAFF.

This CDR3 is CASSLGGQIKETQYF. DNA for the CDR3: TGCGCCAGCAGCTTGGGGGGACAGATAAAAGAGACCCAGTACTTC. The chain carries TRBV5-1 and TRBJ2-5, with 7 bases aligning to TRBD1. Germline V gene lookup returns CDR1 SGHRS and CDR2 YFSETQ. The CDR3 covers 15 residues. V lost 0 bases to trimming and J lost 3 bases; unmatched junction nucleotides: 5.

The V and J genes are TRBV7-2 and TRBJ2-5; D might be TRBD2 (5 bases). Trimming pared 5 bases from V and 4 bases from J, leaving 14 bases between. CDR3 length: 14 residues. Germline V gene lookup returns CDR1 SGHTA and CDR2 FQGNSA. CDR3: CASSPYGRVETQYF. The CDR3 DNA sequence: TGTGCCAGCAGCCCTTACGGGCGGGTAGAGACCCAGTACTTC.

The chain is built from TRBV7-2 and TRBJ2-1, with TRBD2 matching 10 bases. Germline CDR1 reads SGHTA; CDR2 reads FQGNSA. With 2 bases clipped from V and 0 bases from J, the junction kept 10 bases outside the gene matches. The CDR3 consists of 19 residues. The CDR3 loop reads CASSLSGTSAPSSYNEQFF. The DNA of the CDR3 is TGTGCCAGCAGCTTAAGTGGGACTAGCGCTCCAAGCTCCTACAATGAGCAGTTCTTC.

This chain connects TRBV18 to TRBJ2-5, with 7 bases that match TRBD2. The DNA matches TRBJ2-7 better at its end, which makes the J call doubtful. The V gene's germline CDR1 is KGHSH and CDR2 LQKENI. This CDR3 is built from 14 residues. Here the CDR3 reads CASSPTGGGYEQYF. CDR3 coding DNA: TGTGCCAGCTCTCCCACGGGGGGTGGCTACGAGCAGTACTTC.

This clone was seen only once. The V call is TRBV12-5, the J call TRBJ1-4; TRBD1 might be the D (6 bases). The CDR3 runs to 16 residues. Between the trimmed V and J ends, which lost 4 bases and 7 bases, there was a span of 19 bases. In germline, CDR1 is LGHNT, CDR2 FRNRAP. The CDR3 sequence: CASGWRRGGGIEKLFF. The DNA of the CDR3 is TGTGCTAGTGGTTGGCGCAGGGGAGGGGGTATTGAAAAACTGTTTTTT.

The chain uses TRBV5-1 and TRBJ2-1; 7 nucleotides agree with TRBD1. Germline lookup yields CDR1 SGHRS and CDR2 YFSETQ. This CDR3 is 19 amino acids long. The trim removed 0 bases at V and 2 bases at J, leaving 14 bases unmatched. The CDR3 nucleotides are TGCGCCAGCAGCTTGGCCGGCAAAATCAGACAGGGAACCTACAATGAGCAGTTCTTC. Translating gives CASSLAGKIRQGTYNEQFF.